This TCR beta chain was recovered during a study of blood T cells in healthy people across ages. With a J-beta primer mix and a sample-barcoded 5' primer, a second PCR ran roughly 7 to 11 cycles. MiXCR, applied by TCRdb to the 5' RACE reads, yields one record per CDR3 protein. The sample lists about 800,000 distinct CDR3 sequences; around a quarter were seen once. Germline CDR1 is SGHVS and CDR2 is FQNEAQ. Trimming pared 7 bases from V and 0 bases from J, leaving 13 bases between. The CDR3 is 16 amino acids. This clonotype has just a few counts. Separately, the same data were catalogued under a study of T cells of mothers and their children. This second study notes: Mothers and children who were related shared slightly more overlap than unrelated pairs, but not significantly more.

Sequencing was performed on blood. V gene TRBV7-8 combines with J gene TRBJ2-6; no reliable D call. The sequence was obtained from a boy aged 10-17 years in good health. CDR3 in DNA: TGTGCCAGCACCCCAGTTATAACCTCTGGGGCCAACGTCCTGACTTTC. This sequence encodes CASTPVITSGANVLTF.